Shown below are 26 T cell receptor beta chains from a single sample sequenced in a study of cytomegalovirus exposure and HLA in healthy donors (TCRdb year 2017). The library was built by means of the immunoSEQ multiplex PCR assay. The multiplex PCR relied on a mix of 60 forward primers for TCR Vbeta segments and 13 reverse primers for TCR Jbeta segments. This immuneACCESS table, as held by TCRdb, lists in-frame sequences with V and J called but not all clones. Of the missing ones, under half trace to an unresolved V gene in checked studies; the others have no known cause. In this sample the table shows fewer than 200,000 clones, around 81% of which occur a single time. The ten largest clonotypes hold under 7.5% of the sample. Material for sequencing was PBMCs. The receptors here all came from a man aged 35-49 years in good health and CMV-seronegative.

This clone was seen only once. The CDR3 sequence: CASRRDSLSTIYF. DNA for the CDR3: TGTGCCAGCAGGCGGGACAGCCTAAGCACCATATATTTT. The chain uses TRBV6-5 and TRBJ1-3, with 7 bases that match TRBD1. Germline V gene data show CDR1 as MNHEY and CDR2 as SVGAGI. This CDR3 region has 13 residues. After removal of 6 bases from V and 9 bases from J, the junction contained 8 bases not matched to a gene.

A note on this clone: The germline gene is not matched at one end of the junction; a read error may be the cause. The gene calls are TRBV30 and TRBJ2-1; 9 positions agree with TRBD1. Per germline, CDR1 GTSNPN and CDR2 SVGIG (reference sequence). The CDR3 length is 13 residues. The CDR3 DNA reads TGTACCTGGCACAGGGGGCGTAGTCATGAGCAGTTCTTC. Translation gives CTWHRGRSHEQFF.

The V and J genes are TRBV19 and TRBJ1-2; 9 nucleotides match TRBD1. V lost 7 bases and J lost 4; bases outside the gene matches: 7. Per the germline V gene, CDR1 is LNHDA and CDR2 is SQIVND (reference sequence). This CDR3 spans 14 amino acids. This chain's CDR3 is CASIGQGIPYGYTF. CDR3 coding DNA: TGTGCCAGTATTGGACAGGGGATTCCCTATGGCTACACCTTC. The full variable domain, rest sourced from reference TRBV19 and TRBJ1-2, is DGGITQSPKYLFRKEGQNVTLSCEQNLNHDAMYWYRQDPGQGLRLIYYSQIVNDFQKGDIAEGYSVSREKKESFPLTVTSAQKNPTAFYLCASIGQGIPYGYTFGSGTRLTVV.

The V and J genes are TRBV4-1 and TRBJ1-4; TRBD1 aligns across 9 bases. Trimming cost V 0 bases and J 4 bases; bases outside gene matches: 6. The CDR3 spans 17 residues. From germline, CDR1 is MGHRA and CDR2 YSYEKL. CDR3 sequence: CASSQDRRDRDNEKLFF. Here the CDR3 DNA reads TGCGCCAGCAGCCAAGATCGGAGGGACAGGGATAATGAAAAACTGTTTTTT.

The genes are TRBV25-1 and TRBJ2-2, with a tentative D call TRBD2 (6 bases). The CDR3 extends over 14 amino acids. Trimming took off 4 bases at V and 3 bases at J, with 9 bases between the two ends. Germline V gene sequence: CDR1 MGHDK, CDR2 SYGVNS. The CDR3 sequence: CASSVGTYTGELFF. CDR3 DNA sequence: TGTGCCAGCAGTGTGGGGACTTACACCGGGGAGCTGTTTTTT.

The chain is built from TRBV5-1 and TRBJ2-5; a weak D match, TRBD2 (6 bases). V lost 3 bases and J lost 4, with 22 bases in between. The germline CDR1 and CDR2 sequences are SGHRS and YFSETQ. The CDR3 spans 17 residues. The CDR3 spells CASSSPPGLVLGETQYF. CDR3 in DNA: TGCGCCAGCAGCTCACCTCCGGGACTCGTTTTAGGAGAGACCCAGTACTTC.

This clone has a handful of counts. The genes are TRBV5-1 and TRBJ2-7; 11 bases are a match to TRBD2. Germline lookup yields CDR1 SGHRS and CDR2 YFSETQ. The CDR3 has 14 residues. Unmatched junction bases numbered 5, after V lost 4 bases and J lost 5 bases. CDR3 amino acids: CASSTTSGSNEQYF. Written as DNA, the CDR3 is TGCGCCAGCAGCACTACTAGCGGGAGTAACGAGCAGTACTTC.

The gene calls are TRBV9 and TRBJ1-3, with 9 positions matching TRBD1. Germline lookup yields CDR1 SGDLS and CDR2 YYNGEE. This CDR3 region has 16 residues. V shed 4 bases and J 1 base; nucleotides not matched to a gene: 6. The DNA for the CDR3 is TGTGCCAGCAGCTTAACCGGGACAGGGTCTGGAAACACCATATATTTT. As protein: CASSLTGTGSGNTIYF.

As concerns this clone: The junction departs from germline at one end; a sequencing error may be responsible. This chain joins TRBV7-9 and TRBJ1-2; D gene unclear. Germline V gene sequence: CDR1 SEHNR, CDR2 FQNEAQ (reference sequence). The CDR3 has 12 residues. This CDR3 reads CSSSFQAMGYTF. The CDR3 nucleotides are TGTTCCAGCAGCTTCCAAGCCATGGGCTACACCTTC.

As DNA, the CDR3 is TGTGCCAGCAGCTTAAGCACAGCCAATAATTCACCCCTCCACTTT. This translates into CASSLSTANNSPLHF. The chain uses TRBV7-9 and TRBJ1-6, with no clear D. The length of the CDR3 is 15 residues. The V end was cut by 2 bases, the J end by 5 bases, with 10 bases between. Germline V gene data show CDR1 as SEHNR and CDR2 as FQNEAQ (reference sequence).

This clone has a handful of counts. The J gene is TRBJ1-4, the V gene TRBV19; TRBD1 matches 7 bases. CDR3 length: 13 amino acids. Germline trimming cut 10 bases from V and 3 bases from J; bases unmatched to any gene: 5. The germline gives CDR1 LNHDA, CDR2 SQIVND (reference sequence). The CDR3 DNA reads TGTGCCACTCGACAGGGTGCTAATGAAAAACTGTTTTTT. It codes for CATRQGANEKLFF.

The CDR3 region has the DNA TGTGCCAGCAGCCGGTTGACAGGGCTTGCCTACGAGCAGTACTTC. It codes for CASSRLTGLAYEQYF. The chain is built from TRBV7-8 and TRBJ2-7; 7 bases map to TRBD1. The germline V gene has CDR1 SGHVS and CDR2 FQNEAQ. The length of the CDR3 is 15 residues. The J segment lost 2 bases and the V segment lost 5 bases, leaving 9 bases of the junction unmatched. Variable domain in full (rest from reference TRBV7-8 and TRBJ2-7): GAGVSQSPRYKVAKRGQDVALRCDPISGHVSLFWYQQALGQGPEFLTYFQNEAQLDKSGLPSDRFFAERPEGSVSTLKIQRTQQEDSAVYLCASSRLTGLAYEQYFGPGTRLTVT.

The chain recombines TRBV19 with TRBJ2-1, with TRBD1 matching over 9 bases. V dropped 10 bases and J dropped 8; count of bases not matched to a gene: 6. The CDR3 spans 12 residues. Germline CDR1 LNHDA, CDR2 SQIVND (reference sequence). CDR3 in DNA: TGTGCCACACGGACAGGGGACCATGAGCAGTTCTTC. As protein: CATRTGDHEQFF.

This chain links TRBV19 with TRBJ2-2; 9 bases align to TRBD2. CDR3 length: 16 residues. The J segment lost 4 bases and the V segment lost 9 bases, leaving 12 bases of the junction unmatched. Per the germline V gene, CDR1 is LNHDA and CDR2 is SQIVND (reference sequence). CDR3 in amino acids: CASLHSGRGGTGELFF. CDR3 coding DNA: TGTGCCAGCCTTCATTCGGGGCGGGGGGGCACCGGGGAGCTGTTTTTT.

To note about this clone: Since a far larger clone is one base different, this is likely a read error. The rearrangement joins TRBV5-1 to TRBJ1-1; D is ambiguous. The germline gives CDR1 SGHRS, CDR2 YFSETQ. This CDR3 contains 13 residues. Trimming removed 0 bases from V and 7 bases from J, with 10 bases in between. The DNA of the CDR3 is TGCGCCAGCAGCTTGGACGGGATCAGTGAAGCTTTCTTT. Its protein is CASSLDGISEAFF.

The chain carries TRBV4-1 and TRBJ2-7; possible D gene TRBD1, 5 bases. V lost 0 bases and J lost 6, with 24 bases in between. The CDR3 covers 18 residues. In germline, CDR1 is MGHRA, CDR2 YSYEKL. CDR3 sequence reads: CASSQELSARALTREQYF. CDR3 nucleotides: TGCGCCAGCAGCCAAGAGTTGTCTGCCAGGGCCCTCACCCGCGAGCAGTACTTC.

This chain connects TRBV4-1 to TRBJ2-1; 11 bases are shared with TRBD1. This CDR3 is built from 17 residues. The junction had 8 bases not matched to a gene; V was cut back by 3 bases and J by 4 bases. Germline V gives CDR1 MGHRA, CDR2 YSYEKL. CDR3 bases: TGCGCCAGCAGCCAGCTCCGGGACAGGGGGTTATACAATGAGCAGTTCTTC. This gives the protein CASSQLRDRGLYNEQFF.

This clone was seen a handful of times. Here the CDR3 reads CASSLGAGGPNWDEQYF. The DNA for the CDR3 is TGTGCCAGCAGCTTGGGAGCGGGAGGGCCCAATTGGGACGAGCAGTACTTC. This chain connects TRBV5-6 to TRBJ2-7; 10 nucleotides agree with TRBD2. This CDR3 has 17 amino acids. V gave up 0 bases and J gave up 5 bases; unmatched junction bases: 11. Looked up from germline, CDR1 is SGHDT and CDR2 is YYEEEE. Complete variable domain (other parts from reference TRBV5-6 and TRBJ2-7): DAGVTQSPTHLIKTRGQQVTLRCSPKSGHDTVSWYQQALGQGPQFIFQYYEEEERQRGNFPDRFSGHQFPNYSSELNVNALLLGDSALYLCASSLGAGGPNWDEQYFGPGTRLTVT.

V and J are TRBV11-2 and TRBJ1-2; TRBD1 aligns across 8 bases. The CDR3 extends over 13 amino acids. Germline V gene data show CDR1 as SGHAT and CDR2 as FQNNGV. V gave up 1 base and J gave up 8 bases; unmatched junction bases: 3. This chain's CDR3 is CASSLAGGGGYTF. The CDR3 DNA reads TGTGCCAGCAGCTTAGCAGGGGGCGGAGGCTACACCTTC.

The J gene is TRBJ2-5, the V gene TRBV5-6, with 8 nucleotides matching TRBD1. The CDR3 length is 17 residues. V lost 3 bases and J lost 5; bases outside the gene matches: 15. Per the germline V gene, CDR1 is SGHDT and CDR2 is YYEEEE. CDR3 amino acids: CASSSIRGREVGETQYF. CDR3 nucleotides: TGTGCCAGCAGCTCTATCAGGGGGCGCGAGGTGGGTGAGACCCAGTACTTC.

The chain has TRBV19 and TRBJ1-3, with a possible D match to TRBD1 (5 bases). CDR1 is LNHDA, CDR2 SQIVND, per germline (reference sequence). This CDR3 spans 16 amino acids. V dropped 8 bases and J dropped 0 bases, with 17 bases sitting between them. CDR3 residues: CASCEGAFLSGNTIYF. Written as DNA, the CDR3 is TGTGCCAGTTGTGAAGGGGCATTCCTCTCTGGAAACACCATATATTTT.

This clone was detected once. Other DNA sequences in the sample encode the same CDR3. In DNA, the CDR3 is TGTGCCAGCAGCCTCGGGGGCGAGCAGTACTTC. The encoded protein is CASSLGGEQYF. This chain joins TRBV5-6 and TRBJ2-7, with D possibly matching TRBD2 (6 bases). This CDR3 is built from 11 residues. Trimming removed 4 bases at V and 6 bases at J, with 8 bases between. The V gene's germline CDR1 is SGHDT and CDR2 YYEEEE.

This sequence joins TRBV6-4 and TRBJ2-3, with D perhaps matching TRBD2 (7 bases). The CDR3 length is 15 residues. CDR1 and CDR2 (germline): MRHNA, SNTAGT. V lost 4 bases and J 0 bases, leaving 11 bases between the germline ends. The CDR3 nucleotides read TGTGCCAGCAGTGCAGCGGGGACAAGCACAGATACGCAGTATTTT. Protein sequence: CASSAAGTSTDTQYF.

The chain links TRBV14 to TRBJ1-4, with 9 nucleotides matching TRBD1. With V trimmed by 2 bases and J by 7 bases, 5 bases remained unmatched. This CDR3 comprises 15 residues. Looked up from germline, CDR1 is SGHDN and CDR2 is FVKESK. Here the CDR3 DNA reads TGTGCCAGCAGCCAACCACAGGGGGCTGGTGAAAAACTGTTTTTT. Its translation: CASSQPQGAGEKLFF.

This clone was seen more than once but under ten times. The gene calls are TRBV5-1 and TRBJ2-5; 8 nucleotides line up with TRBD1. V gave up 0 bases and J gave up 4 bases; unmatched junction bases: 11. Germline V gene lookup returns CDR1 SGHRS and CDR2 YFSETQ. This CDR3 is 17 amino acids long. The CDR3, as DNA: TGCGCCAGCAGCTTGGCCGTGTGGCAGGGGGCTATAGAGACCCAGTACTTC. This sequence encodes CASSLAVWQGAIETQYF.

In its sample, this clone was seen once. The chain has TRBV12-1 and TRBJ2-4; the listed D gene, TRBD2, was not tested against the DNA. TRBV12-1 is a recognized pseudogene. This CDR3 has 17 residues. The CDR3 loop reads CASSFGGLRLAKNIQYF. As DNA, the CDR3 is TGTGCCAGCAGCTTTGGGGGACTACGTCTGGCCAAAAACATTCAGTACTTC.